A selection of T cell receptor beta chains follows, all from one sample in a study of response to subunit inactivated influenza vaccine. TCRdb re-called the RT-PCR reads through MiXCR, storing one row per CDR3 protein. This table has approximately 530,000 distinct CDR3 sequences, over 10% appearing once. The sequencing used PBMCs from blood, collected more than 35 days after vaccination. All receptors come from a man aged 50-60 years who received an inactivated influenza vaccine. Each CDR3 is given with its conserved first and last residue. A D gene is named only where the DNA matches it firmly. Not all rows give a size; the values are once, few, many and, for expanded clones, a class.

d_call,v_call,clone_size,j_call,cdr3_aa,cdr3_nt
TRBD1,TRBV5-1,.,TRBJ2-5,CASSPQGLRETQYF,TGCGCCAGCAGCCCACAGGGGTTGCGGGAGACCCAGTACTTC
.,TRBV10-2,.,TRBJ2-2,CASRTGATGELFF,TGCGCCAGCAGGACGGGGGCTACCGGGGAGCTGTTTTTT
TRBD2,TRBV7-9,few,TRBJ2-1,CASSPRTSNNEQFF,TGTGCCAGCAGCCCACGGACTAGCAACAATGAGCAGTTCTTC
.,TRBV29-1,.,TRBJ2-2,CSVENVIGASNTGELFF,TGCAGCGTTGAAAATGTCATCGGGGCCTCGAACACCGGGGAGCTGTTTTTT
.,TRBV5-1,.,TRBJ2-6,CASSLGHESSGANVLTF,TGCGCCAGCAGCTTGGGACATGAGAGCTCTGGGGCCAACGTCCTGACTTTC
.,TRBV7-2,few,TRBJ2-1,CASSVLGAANNEQFF,TGTGCCAGCAGCGTCCTGGGAGCGGCCAACAATGAGCAGTTCTTC
TRBD2,TRBV27,few,TRBJ2-2,CASSLVAGVSTGELFF,TGTGCCAGCAGCCTCGTAGCGGGAGTGTCCACCGGGGAGCTGTTTTTT
.,TRBV5-1,few,TRBJ1-1,CASSSRADTEAFF,TGCGCCAGCAGCAGCAGGGCAGACACTGAAGCTTTCTTT
.,TRBV7-2,few,TRBJ1-6,CASSSLQGNPYNSPLHF,TGTGCCAGCAGCTCCCTACAGGGCAATCCCTATAATTCACCCCTCCACTTT
.,TRBV20-1,many,TRBJ1-6,CSAIMEGYYYNSPLHF,TGCAGTGCTATAATGGAGGGATACTACTATAATTCACCCCTCCACTTT
TRBD2,TRBV7-3,few,TRBJ2-1,CASSLGLEDNEQFF,TGTGCCAGCAGCTTAGGACTAGAGGACAATGAGCAGTTCTTC
TRBD1,TRBV27,.,TRBJ2-2,CASSLITGGGGELFF,TGTGCCAGCAGTTTAATCACAGGGGGTGGCGGGGAGCTGTTTTTT
TRBD1,TRBV12-3/TRBV12-4,.,TRBJ1-2,CASSYSGTGGNGYTF,TGTGCCAGCAGTTACTCCGGGACAGGGGGCAATGGCTACACCTTC
.,TRBV7-2,many,TRBJ2-5,CASSLLPRETQYF,TGTGCCAGCAGCTTATTGCCGCGGGAGACCCAGTACTTC
TRBD2,TRBV12-3/TRBV12-4,many,TRBJ2-1,CASSFGGEGPEEFF,TGTGCCAGCAGTTTTGGAGGGGAGGGTCCGGAGGAGTTCTTC
TRBD1,TRBV2,.,TRBJ1-5,CASSGTGTPQHF,TGTGCCAGCAGCGGGACAGGGACGCCCCAGCATTTT
TRBD1,TRBV27,.,TRBJ1-1,CASSFQRGPTIGNTKAFF,TGTGCCAGCAGTTTTCAAAGGGGGCCCACTATAGGGAACACTAAAGCTTTCTTT
.,TRBV4-1,.,TRBJ2-6,CASSQDGGRRVGSGANVLTF,TGCGCCAGCAGCCAAGATGGAGGACGGAGGGTAGGGTCTGGGGCCAACGTCCTGACTTTC
.,TRBV12-3/TRBV12-4,.,TRBJ1-1,CASSFQVIMNTEAFF,TGTGCCAGCAGTTTCCAGGTAATAATGAACACTGAAGCTTTCTTT
.,TRBV7-9,few,TRBJ2-7,CASSLAERGGDEQYF,TGTGCCAGCAGCTTAGCTGAGAGGGGAGGCGACGAGCAGTACTTC
.,TRBV20-1,.,TRBJ1-5,CSASTRNQPQHF,TGCAGTGCCTCAACCAGGAATCAGCCCCAGCATTTT
TRBD2,TRBV6-2/TRBV6-3,few,TRBJ2-7,CASSPGTSGFTYEQYF,TGTGCCAGCAGCCCCGGGACTAGCGGGTTTACCTACGAGCAGTACTTC
TRBD1,TRBV6-5,.,TRBJ1-3,CASSYDRGQRFGNTIYF,TGTGCCAGCAGTTACGACAGGGGGCAACGGTTTGGAAACACCATATATTTT
.,TRBV15,.,TRBJ2-2,CATSRDLKGANTGELFF,TGTGCCACCAGCAGAGATCTTAAGGGGGCGAACACCGGGGAGCTGTTTTTT
.,TRBV7-2,.,TRBJ1-2,CASSLGVGNYGYTF,TGTGCCAGCAGCTTAGGAGTGGGGAACTATGGCTACACCTTC
TRBD1,TRBV10-3,.,TRBJ2-1,CAISEIWTGRDNEQFF,TGTGCCATCAGTGAAATCTGGACAGGGAGAGACAATGAGCAGTTCTTC
TRBD1,TRBV5-1,.,TRBJ2-3,CTSSIGQGARVGDTQYF,TGCACCAGCAGCATCGGACAGGGGGCGCGGGTAGGAGATACGCAGTATTTT
TRBD1,TRBV5-1,.,TRBJ1-6,CASSGSTGGNSPLHF,TGCGCCAGCAGCGGATCGACAGGGGGTAATTCACCCCTCCACTTT